These 15 T cell receptor beta chains were all obtained from the same sample, sequenced in a study of blood T cells in healthy people across ages. Then a second PCR, running roughly 7 to 11 cycles, was carried out with a sample-barcoded 5' primer and a J-beta primer mix. TCRdb itself ran the 5' RACE reads through MiXCR, one entry per CDR3 protein. Among under 800,000 distinct CDR3 sequences listed, approximately 43% were seen once. Specimen: blood. These receptors all stem from a woman in her sixties or seventies in good health.

The rearrangement links TRBV5-6 to TRBJ1-2, with no clear D. Germline-derived CDR1 and CDR2 are SGHDT and YYEEEE. This CDR3 spans 12 amino acids. Between the trimmed V and J ends, which lost 4 bases and 6 bases, there was a span of 10 bases. The DNA of the CDR3 is TGTGCCAGCAGCCAGTCTACGAATGGCTACACCTTC. This gives the protein CASSQSTNGYTF.

The table lists this clonotype with a few counts. The V gene is TRBV20-1, the J gene TRBJ2-3, with 10 bases that match TRBD2. Germline CDR1 is DFQATT and CDR2 is SNEGSKA (reference sequence). This CDR3 has 16 amino acids. V trimming: 3 bases; J trimming: 5 bases; junction bases outside the gene matches: 11. In DNA, the CDR3 is TGCAGTGCTAGGCAACAGCGGGAGGGCCGAATAGATACGCAGTATTTT. Translation: CSARQQREGRIDTQYF.

This chain uses TRBV30 with TRBJ2-7; a weak D match, TRBD2 (6 bases). The V end was cut by 6 bases, the J end by 3 bases, with 9 bases between. Germline values: CDR1 GTSNPN, CDR2 SVGIG (reference sequence). The CDR3 is made up of 11 amino acids. The CDR3 spells CACETSYEQYF. The CDR3 DNA reads as TGTGCCTGCGAGACTAGCTACGAGCAGTACTTC. Variable domain in full (rest from reference TRBV30 and TRBJ2-7): SQTIHQWPATLVQPVGSPLSLECTVEGTSNPNLYWYRQAAGRGLQLLFYSVGIGQISSEVPQNLSASRPQDRQFILSSKKLLLSDSGFYLCACETSYEQYFGPGTRLTVT.

The chain uses TRBV20-1 and TRBJ2-3, with TRBD1 matching 8 bases. The germline CDR1 and CDR2 sequences are DFQATT and SNEGSKA (reference sequence). The CDR3 consists of 12 residues. The V and J ends lost 3 bases and 4 bases, in that order; junction bases with no gene match: 0. The CDR3 is CSARTGADTQYF. CDR3 bases: TGCAGTGCTAGGACAGGGGCAGATACGCAGTATTTT.

The table lists this clonotype with many counts. The genes are TRBV6-6 and TRBJ2-3; D not resolved. V shed 5 bases and J shed 0 bases, with 9 bases lying between them. CDR1 is MNHNY, CDR2 SVGAGI, per germline (reference sequence). This CDR3 comprises 14 residues. The CDR3 loop is CASSQQTSTDTQYF. The CDR3, as DNA: TGTGCCAGCAGTCAGCAAACTAGCACAGATACGCAGTATTTT.

The chain links TRBV7-3 to TRBJ2-5, with unresolved D. The J call may not be correct, given that the DNA end is closer to TRBJ2-1. Germline loops: CDR1 SGHTA, CDR2 FQGTGA. This CDR3 has 13 amino acids. CDR3 coding DNA: TGTGCCAGCAGCTTAGTGGGCCAAGAGACCCAGTTCTTC. Protein product: CASSLVGQETQFF.

The rearrangement joins TRBV7-2 to TRBJ1-6, with 8 bases matching TRBD1. The J segment lost 7 bases and the V segment lost 5 bases, leaving 7 bases of the junction unmatched. Germline assignment: CDR1 SGHTA and CDR2 FQGNSA. The CDR3 runs to 15 residues. This CDR3 is CASSATTGANSPLHF. Here the CDR3 DNA reads TGTGCCAGCAGCGCGACGACAGGGGCCAATTCACCCCTCCACTTT. Together with reference TRBV7-2 and TRBJ1-6, the CDR3 gives the full variable domain: GAGVSQSPSNKVTEKGKDVELRCDPISGHTALYWYRQSLGQGLEFLIYFQGNSAPDKSGLPSDRFSAERTGGSVSTLTIQRTQQEDSAVYLCASSATTGANSPLHFGNGTRLTVT.

J is TRBJ2-5 and V is TRBV7-2; no clear D. This CDR3 contains 14 residues. CDR1 SGHTA and CDR2 FQGNSA come from the germline V gene. V shed 4 bases and J shed 4 bases, with 13 bases lying between them. The CDR3 coding sequence is TGTGCCAGCAGCTCTTGGGAAGATTCAGAGACCCAGTACTTC. Protein: CASSSWEDSETQYF.

The CDR3 sequence: CASSLGRGTYEQYF. The CDR3 DNA is TGTGCCAGCAGTTTAGGAAGGGGGACCTACGAGCAGTACTTC. The chain is built from TRBV27 and TRBJ2-7, with D possibly being TRBD1 (6 bases). Per germline, CDR1 MNHEY and CDR2 SMNVEV (reference sequence). Trimming stripped 2 bases from V and 2 bases from J, with 10 bases between. This CDR3 has 14 residues.

This sequence joins TRBV20-1 and TRBJ2-7; the D gene is possibly TRBD2 (6 bases). Germline lookup yields CDR1 DFQATT and CDR2 SNEGSKA (reference sequence). This CDR3 contains 13 residues. V was trimmed by 7 bases and J by 2 bases, leaving 15 bases between them. The CDR3 DNA reads TGCAGTGTCGCAGCGGGTTCCACCTACGAGCAGTACTTC. This codes for CSVAAGSTYEQYF.

V and J are TRBV6-2 or TRBV6-3 and TRBJ2-7; possible D gene TRBD2, 6 bases. The CDR3 loop spans 15 amino acids. Germline values: CDR1 MNHEY, CDR2 SVGEGT. The germline V and J ends were trimmed by 2 bases and 3 bases, with 14 bases remaining between them. DNA of the CDR3: TGTGCCAGCAGTTACCCCCGGCGGGGTATCTACGAGCAGTACTTC. This codes for CASSYPRRGIYEQYF.

This clonotype was found a few times. The chain recombines TRBV20-1 with TRBJ2-3; D is undetermined. Germline V lookup: CDR1 DFQATT, CDR2 SNEGSKA (reference sequence). This CDR3 spans 14 amino acids. V lost 1 base to trimming and J lost 0 bases, with 8 bases between them. The CDR3 loop is CSARGWASTDTQYF. CDR3 coding DNA: TGCAGTGCTAGAGGGTGGGCTAGCACAGATACGCAGTATTTT.

The chain has TRBV7-9 and TRBJ2-7; D may correspond to TRBD1 or TRBD2 (6 bases each). The tail of the sequence fits TRBJ2-5 better, so the J call may be wrong. The CDR3 length is 18 residues. Germline V CDR1 and CDR2: SEHNR, FQNEAQ (reference sequence). CDR3 sequence reads: CASSGRGQQALLGGTQYF. CDR3 bases: TGTGCCAGCAGCGGCCGGGGGCAACAAGCCCTCCTCGGGGGGACCCAGTACTTC.

The V call is TRBV19, the J call TRBJ2-1; TRBD2 matches 9 bases. Germline V gene sequence: CDR1 LNHDA, CDR2 SQIVND (reference sequence). The ends lost 5 bases at V and 4 bases at J; junction bases unmatched: 6. This CDR3 contains 15 residues. CDR3 sequence (DNA): TGTGCCAGTAGTCAGCGGGGGGCTGGGTACAATGAGCAGTTCTTC. Translation: CASSQRGAGYNEQFF.

V gene TRBV4-2 combines with J gene TRBJ2-5; weak D call: TRBD2 (7 bases). Trimming left V 1 base short and J 2 bases short, with 14 bases between. The CDR3 is 16 residues long. Germline CDR1 is LGHNA and CDR2 is YNFKEQ. In DNA, the CDR3 is TGTGCCAGCAGCCAAGCGCGGCGGGGGCATCAAGAGACCCAGTACTTC. Translation gives CASSQARRGHQETQYF.